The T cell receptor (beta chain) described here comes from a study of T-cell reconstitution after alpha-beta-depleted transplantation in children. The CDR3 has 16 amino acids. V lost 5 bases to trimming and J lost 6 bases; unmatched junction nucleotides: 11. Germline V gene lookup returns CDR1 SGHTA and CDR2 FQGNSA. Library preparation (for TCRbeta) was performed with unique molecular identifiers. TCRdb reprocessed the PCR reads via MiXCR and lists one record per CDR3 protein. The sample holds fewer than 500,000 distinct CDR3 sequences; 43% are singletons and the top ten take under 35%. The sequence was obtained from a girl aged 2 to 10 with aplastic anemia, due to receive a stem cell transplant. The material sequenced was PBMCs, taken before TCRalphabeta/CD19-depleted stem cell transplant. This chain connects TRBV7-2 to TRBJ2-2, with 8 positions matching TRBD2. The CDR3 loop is CASSRSLREVSGELFF. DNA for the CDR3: TGTGCCAGCAGCCGAAGTCTGCGGGAGGTCTCCGGGGAGCTGTTTTTT.